Listed here is a single TCR beta chain. It has no known antigen specificity. No base-level quality is on record; no much larger clone is a single base apart. The source of the sample is a study of blood T cell repertoires in COVID-19 (dated by TCRdb to between 2020 and 2021). About the study as a whole: Samples covering the acute and convalescent phases of COVID-19 were provided by collaborators in the United States, Italy and Spain. The material from the prospective study consisted of cDNA or gDNA derived from T cells, B-cell-depleted T cells, or PBMCs. The dataset comprised deeply sampled blood TCRbeta repertoires from subjects exposed to, actively infected with, or recovered from COVID-19. The repertoires were released in a freely available public database intended as a resource for research on the immune response to SARS-CoV-2. Samples came from the ongoing ImmuneRACE study (first 160 participants) plus 1,254 subjects from 6 global collaborators. Sample metadata almost always included a de-identified subject ID, COVID-19 status, age in years and sex. Where HLA class I and class II types were available, the types were taken from metadata supplied by the sample provider, not from assay-based typing. The research as a whole found: Clinical and demographic metadata were provided uncurated, with the amount varying by source and participant.

The collaborating institutions used their own protocols to collect whole blood in K2EDTA tubes. For TCRbeta analysis, collaborators shipped samples in one of three forms: frozen whole blood, isolated PBMCs, or DNA extracted from either of those sample types. TCRbeta CDR3 regions were amplified from genomic DNA using the immunoSEQ Assay, a bias-controlled multiplex PCR. As for the authors' bioinformatics: Within the assay, amplification of reference gene primers was used to estimate how many nucleated cells each sample contained. To quantify the absolute abundance of each unique TCRbeta CDR3 rearrangement, sequence reads were collapsed and filtered. For each sample, productive Simpson clonality was calculated by taking the square root of Simpson's diversity index across productive rearrangements. In TCRdb, the immuneACCESS table is reduced to in-frame sequences with V and J assigned. These tables do not hold every clone; where another copy was compared, an unresolved V gene accounts for under half, and the others remain unexplained. The DNA was the basis for D and trimming; V, J and clone size are from that table. The sample yields 350,000 to 450,000 clones; 89% were counted once. The ten top clones hold around 1.3% of the sample.

The receptor comes from a man aged 35-49 years with acute or convalescent COVID-19. The source material was peripheral blood.

The CDR3 amino acid sequence is: CASSFYQASSYNEQFF. In nucleotide form, the sequence is TGTGCCAGCAGTTTTTATCAGGCTAGCAGCTACAATGAGCAGTTCTTC. The V gene is TRBV7-2 and the J gene is TRBJ2-1; tentative D gene TRBD2, with 5 bases matching. V was cut back by 6 bases and J by 3 bases, leaving a gap of 18 bases between them. The germline V gene encodes CDR1 SGHTA and CDR2 FQGNSA. CDR3 length: 16 amino acids, cysteine to phenylalanine. Kept here is only the CDR3 DNA, which spans 48 bases and is read in frame from base 1.